These 23 T cell receptor beta chains came from one sample sequenced in a study of regulatory T cells in long-lasting Graves disease. Time point noted: newly diagnosed GD, antithyroid drugs for less than 3 months. Following extraction of RNA from PBMCs, that RNA was used to make the TCR library. Investigators prepared the TCR beta libraries by applying iRepertoire HTBI primers and Arm-PCR of CDR3 regions. A single record per CDR3 protein comes from TCRdb applying MiXCR to the multiplex PCR reads. The sample lists more than 400,000 distinct CDR3 sequences, about a sixth occurring once. The sample was also reused in another study, on T cells in Graves' hyperthyroidism and ophthalmopathy.

Source: peripheral blood mononuclear cells (PBMCs), taken at new diagnosis, from a patient treated with antithyroid drugs. All receptors come from a young woman with Graves disease.

Ten or more counts support this clonotype. The CDR3 here is CSALQGWDTGELFF. In nucleotides, the CDR3 is TGCAGTGCACTACAGGGGTGGGACACCGGGGAGCTGTTTTTT. V gene TRBV20-1 combines with J gene TRBJ2-2, with 7 nucleotides matching TRBD1. V lost 6 bases and J lost 3; bases outside the gene matches: 7. Germline values: CDR1 DFQATT, CDR2 SNEGSKA (reference sequence). CDR3 length equals 14 residues.

This clonotype has a count of ten or more. CDR3 in amino acids: CASNREDEQYF. In DNA form, the CDR3 reads TGTGCCAGCAATCGGGAGGACGAGCAGTACTTC. V gene TRBV2 combines with J gene TRBJ2-7; 7 nucleotides align to TRBD2. CDR1 SNHLY and CDR2 FYNNEI come from the germline V gene. V lost 7 bases and J lost 5; bases outside the gene matches: 2. The length of the CDR3 is 11 residues.

CDR3 in DNA: TGCAGTGCTCCAGGGGGCGCCTCCTCTGGGGCCAACGTCCTGACTTTC. It codes for CSAPGGASSGANVLTF. The chain uses TRBV20-1 and TRBJ2-6; 8 nucleotides align to TRBD1. Germline CDR1 is DFQATT and CDR2 is SNEGSKA (reference sequence). Unmatched junction bases numbered 6, after V lost 5 bases and J lost 0 bases. CDR3 length equals 16 residues.

Here the CDR3 DNA reads TGTGCCAGCAGTCTTAACGGGAGCCCTAGCATTGTTTCACCCCTCCACTTT. Its translation is CASSLNGSPSIVSPLHF. The V and J genes are TRBV27 and TRBJ1-6; D unclear. The CDR3 runs to 17 residues. Germline CDR1 MNHEY, CDR2 SMNVEV (reference sequence). V was shortened by 5 bases and J by 9 bases, with 23 bases between the two germline ends.

The table lists this clonotype with many counts. The chain is built from TRBV27 and TRBJ1-1; the D gene is possibly TRBD1 (5 bases). V was trimmed by 5 bases and J by 0 bases, leaving 10 bases between them. Per germline, CDR1 MNHEY and CDR2 SMNVEV (reference sequence). This CDR3 has 14 residues. The chain's CDR3 is CASSPGTVNTEAFF. CDR3 sequence (DNA): TGTGCCAGCAGTCCCGGGACTGTGAACACTGAAGCTTTCTTT.

This clonotype was picked up a small number of times. The J gene is TRBJ2-4, the V gene TRBV20-1; D remains unclear. Trimming removed 5 bases from V and 5 bases from J, with 4 bases in between. The CDR3 spans 10 residues. Germline lookup yields CDR1 DFQATT and CDR2 SNEGSKA (reference sequence). This CDR3 reads CSAGENIQYF. In DNA form, the CDR3 reads TGCAGTGCTGGGGAAAACATTCAGTACTTC.

This clonotype was observed many times. In nucleotides, the CDR3 is TGTGCCAGCAGCCAAGTTTTTGGACAGTTATCGGACACCATATATTTT. It codes for CASSQVFGQLSDTIYF. This sequence joins TRBV3-1 and TRBJ1-3, with D perhaps TRBD1 (6 bases). Germline V gives CDR1 LGHDT, CDR2 YNNKEL (reference sequence). The CDR3 length is 16 residues. The V gene lost 1 base and the J gene lost 8 bases, with 18 bases spanning the gap.

This clonotype came up many times. The V gene is TRBV7-2, the J gene TRBJ2-5; 7 nucleotides line up with TRBD1. This CDR3 has 15 residues. CDR1 and CDR2 (germline): SGHTA, FQGNSA. V lost 6 bases, J lost 5 bases, and 12 bases stayed unmatched. The DNA for the CDR3 is TGTGCCAGCAGGCCGACAGGGTTGTCTTGGGAGACCCAGTACTTC. Residues: CASRPTGLSWETQYF.

V and J are TRBV7-8 and TRBJ2-1, with TRBD1 matching over 7 bases. V lost 1 base to trimming and J lost 0 bases; unmatched junction nucleotides: 6. The CDR3 consists of 17 residues. Germline V CDR1 and CDR2: SGHVS, FQNEAQ. The CDR3 is CASSLGGTESSYNEQFF. The CDR3 DNA follows: TGTGCCAGCAGCTTAGGGGGGACAGAGAGCTCCTACAATGAGCAGTTCTTC.

Concerning this clonotype: A clone one base away is much larger, so this may be a read error. J is TRBJ1-1 and V is TRBV7-8; 11 nucleotides line up with TRBD1. In germline, CDR1 is SGHVS, CDR2 FQNEAQ. J lost 4 bases, V lost 2 bases, and 21 bases had no gene match. This CDR3 has 21 amino acids. The CDR3 loop reads CASSLFSLGQGAGSVSTEAFF. Here the CDR3 DNA reads TGTGCCAGCAGCTTATTCTCTCTAGGACAGGGGGCCGGGTCCGTGAGCACTGAAGCTTTCTTT.

For this clonotype: A single base separates this from a much larger clone, so it may be a read error. Here the CDR3 DNA reads TGTGCCAACAGTCGAGGGTGGGCTAGCGGGAGGCACCAAGAGACCCAGTACTTC. Residues: CANSRGWASGRHQETQYF. The chain couples TRBV27 to TRBJ2-5; 11 bases are shared with TRBD2. The germline gives CDR1 MNHEY, CDR2 SMNVEV (reference sequence). CDR3 size: 18 residues.

This clonotype was seen ten or more times. CDR3 bases: TGTGCCTCTGGGGGCTTATTAGCGGCAAGCACAGATACGCAGTATTTT. Translated: CASGGLLAASTDTQYF. The V gene is TRBV24-1, the J gene TRBJ2-3; either TRBD1 or TRBD2 may fit D (6 bases each). There are 16 residues in the CDR3. Germline V gene lookup returns CDR1 KGHDR and CDR2 SFDVKD. With 12 bases removed from V and 0 bases from J, the gap between germline ends came to 21 bases.

V and J are TRBV29-1 and TRBJ2-3; TRBD2 might be the D (6 bases). The CDR3 has 14 amino acids. Germline loops: CDR1 SQVTM, CDR2 ANQGSEA. V lost 6 bases and J 5 bases, leaving 18 bases between the germline ends. CDR3 region: CSVVAEPFGDTQYF. CDR3 nucleotide sequence: TGCAGCGTCGTAGCGGAACCTTTCGGAGATACGCAGTATTTT.

This clonotype was counted many times. In DNA form, the CDR3 reads TGTGCCAGCAGGGGAGGAGGGCTCGATCAGCCCCAGCATTTT. It translates to CASRGGGLDQPQHF. The genes are TRBV6-2 or TRBV6-3 and TRBJ1-5, with unresolved D. Trimming took off 6 bases at V and 5 bases at J, with 14 bases between the two ends. Germline V gives CDR1 MNHEY, CDR2 SVGEGT. CDR3 length: 14 residues.

The chain couples TRBV24-1 to TRBJ2-3, with a tentative D call TRBD2 (5 bases). The CDR3 is 14 residues long. Germline V CDR1 and CDR2: KGHDR, SFDVKD. Trimming took 8 bases from V and 4 from J, leaving 15 bases between them. The CDR3 sequence: CATKRPGKSDTQYF. For the CDR3, the DNA is TGTGCCACCAAGAGACCCGGGAAATCAGATACGCAGTATTTT.

This clonotype was counted between two and nine times. CDR3 in amino acids: CASSLGPLGIGVTGSGNTIYF. The CDR3 nucleotides are TGCGCCAGCAGCTTGGGTCCCCTCGGTATAGGGGTCACCGGCTCTGGAAACACCATATATTTT. The V gene is TRBV5-1, the J gene TRBJ1-3, with D possibly TRBD1 on 5 matching bases. CDR1 is SGHRS, CDR2 YFSETQ, per germline. The CDR3 runs 21 residues. V was trimmed by 0 bases and J by 0 bases, leaving 25 bases between them.

This clonotype was seen a few times. The chain links TRBV12-3 or TRBV12-4 to TRBJ2-1; TRBD2 aligns across 7 bases. The CDR3 has 14 amino acids. V gave up 3 bases and J gave up 5 bases; unmatched junction bases: 4. CDR3 amino acids: CASSFAGAHNEQFF. In nucleotides, the CDR3 is TGTGCCAGCAGTTTTGCGGGAGCCCACAATGAGCAGTTCTTC.

In this sample, this clonotype turned up many times. This chain links TRBV4-2 with TRBJ2-7; D might be TRBD1 (6 bases). CDR1 is LGHNA and CDR2 is YNFKEQ in the germline V gene. This CDR3 has 15 amino acids. Trimming left V 1 base short and J 3 bases short, with 13 bases between. Here the CDR3 DNA reads TGTGCCAGCAGCCAAGGGAACAGGGACGACTACGAGCAGTACTTC. As protein: CASSQGNRDDYEQYF.

This chain joins TRBV14 and TRBJ2-2, with TRBD1 matching over 11 bases. Germline V CDR1 and CDR2: SGHDN, FVKESK. CDR3 length: 18 residues. The V gene end was trimmed by 0 bases and the J gene end by 5 bases; junction bases not matched to a gene: 8. CDR3 nucleotide sequence: TGTGCCAGCAGCCAAGATGCCTGGGGACAGGGGGGTACCGGGGAGCTGTTTTTT. It yields the protein CASSQDAWGQGGTGELFF. Using reference TRBV14 and TRBJ2-2 for the parts outside the CDR3, the full variable domain is EAGVTQFPSHSVIEKGQTVTLRCDPISGHDNLYWYRRVMGKEIKFLLHFVKESKQDESGMPNNRFLAERTGGTYSTLKVQPAELEDSGVYFCASSQDAWGQGGTGELFFGEGSRLTVL.

The V gene is TRBV20-1, the J gene TRBJ2-1; 8 bases are a match to TRBD2. The CDR3 is 17 residues long. The ends lost 0 bases at V and 9 bases at J; junction bases unmatched: 16. Germline V gives CDR1 DFQATT, CDR2 SNEGSKA (reference sequence). The CDR3 is CSARDRGTSGMQGEQFF. CDR3 DNA: TGCAGTGCTAGAGATCGAGGGACTAGTGGGATGCAGGGTGAGCAGTTCTTC.

This clonotype was seen more than once but under ten times. The chain couples TRBV19 to TRBJ1-1; TRBD1 agrees at 10 bases. Germline trimming cut 5 bases from V and 5 bases from J; bases unmatched to any gene: 5. Germline CDR1 is LNHDA and CDR2 is SQIVND (reference sequence). The CDR3 is 14 amino acids. The CDR3 DNA sequence: TGTGCCAGTAGTGACAGGGGGCTAGGAACTGAAGCTTTCTTT. Its translation is CASSDRGLGTEAFF. Complete variable domain (other parts from reference TRBV19 and TRBJ1-1): DGGITQSPKYLFRKEGQNVTLSCEQNLNHDAMYWYRQDPGQGLRLIYYSQIVNDFQKGDIAEGYSVSREKKESFPLTVTSAQKNPTAFYLCASSDRGLGTEAFFGQGTRLTVV.

This clonotype was detected many times. The rearrangement links TRBV29-1 to TRBJ2-2; D unresolved. CDR3 length: 10 residues. Germline V lookup: CDR1 SQVTM, CDR2 ANQGSEA. Trimming took 6 bases from V and 6 from J, leaving 5 bases between them. The DNA of the CDR3 is TGCAGCGTCCTAGCCGGGGAGCTGTTTTTT. This gives the protein CSVLAGELFF.

V is TRBV6-2 or TRBV6-3 and J is TRBJ2-1, with a tentative D call TRBD1 (6 bases). CDR1 and CDR2 from the germline V gene are MNHEY and SVGEGT. V lost 7 bases and J lost 3, with 13 bases in between. CDR3 length: 14 amino acids. This CDR3 is CASNRDGVYNEQFF. CDR3 nucleotide sequence: TGTGCCAGCAACAGGGACGGAGTCTACAATGAGCAGTTCTTC.